What follows are 32 T cell receptor beta chains derived from one specimen sequenced in a study of T cell changes during pregnancy in multiple sclerosis. This table comes from immunoSEQ multiplex PCR, and its TCRdb copy is limited to in-frame clones, with some not included. The sample contains some 80,000 clones, roughly 96% of which appear only once. The source material was peripheral blood, sampled in the second trimester of pregnancy. These TCRs come from a female donor with multiple sclerosis, enrolled in a pregnancy study.

This chain uses TRBV7-8 with TRBJ2-1; D might be TRBD2 (6 bases). Germline V gene lookup returns CDR1 SGHVS and CDR2 FQNEAQ. This CDR3 is built from 12 residues. V was trimmed by 5 bases and J by 8 bases, leaving 10 bases between them. The DNA of the CDR3 is TGTGCCAGCAGCCCTAGGGAGGATGAGCAGTTCTTC. This gives the protein CASSPREDEQFF. Using reference TRBV7-8 and TRBJ2-1 for the parts outside the CDR3, the full variable domain is GAGVSQSPRYKVAKRGQDVALRCDPISGHVSLFWYQQALGQGPEFLTYFQNEAQLDKSGLPSDRFFAERPEGSVSTLKIQRTQQEDSAVYLCASSPREDEQFFGPGTRLTVL.

This clone was counted between two and nine times. The chain has TRBV5-1 and TRBJ2-1; 7 bases are a match to TRBD1. J lost 7 bases, V lost 0 bases, and 4 bases had no gene match. This CDR3 comprises 14 residues. Germline CDR1 reads SGHRS; CDR2 reads YFSETQ. The CDR3 nucleotides are TGCGCCAGCAGCTTGGAGAGGGGGCTGAATGAGCAGTTCTTC. As protein: CASSLERGLNEQFF.

This rearrangement joins TRBV29-1 to TRBJ2-3, with TRBD2 matching 10 bases. Trimming cost V 4 bases and J 2 bases; bases outside gene matches: 12. Germline V gene lookup returns CDR1 SQVTM and CDR2 ANQGSEA. The CDR3 is made up of 17 amino acids. The CDR3 coding sequence is TGCAGCGTTGTAGAAGCGGGAGGGTTGCGCCACACAGATACGCAGTATTTT. Translated, it gives CSVVEAGGLRHTDTQYF.

The CDR3 reads CASSARTTLTDTQYF. The DNA of the CDR3 is TGTGCCAGCAGCGCCCGGACTACACTCACAGATACGCAGTATTTT. The chain links TRBV9 to TRBJ2-3; the D gene is possibly TRBD2 (6 bases). The CDR3 totals 15 residues. CDR1 is SGDLS and CDR2 is YYNGEE in the germline V gene. V was trimmed by 3 bases and J by 2 bases, leaving 13 bases between them. Complete variable domain (other parts from reference TRBV9 and TRBJ2-3): DSGVTQTPKHLITATGQRVTLRCSPRSGDLSVYWYQQSLDQGLQFLIQYYNGEERAKGNILERFSAQQFPDLHSELNLSSLELGDSALYFCASSARTTLTDTQYFGPGTRLTVL.

The rearrangement uses TRBV7-9 and TRBJ2-5; TRBD2 agrees at 13 bases. The CDR3 length is 18 residues. Losses at the gene ends were 0 bases for V and 5 bases for J; bases not matched to a gene: 9. Looked up from germline, CDR1 is SEHNR and CDR2 is FQNEAQ (reference sequence). The CDR3 nucleotides are TGTGCCAGCAGCTTAGCTGGATTTGGACTAGCGGGAGTGGAGACCCAGTACTTC. This gives the protein CASSLAGFGLAGVETQYF.

The chain recombines TRBV5-1 with TRBJ2-6; 8 nucleotides match TRBD1. CDR1 is SGHRS and CDR2 is YFSETQ in the germline V gene. J was trimmed by 0 bases and V by 0 bases; bases with no gene match: 8. The CDR3 extends over 19 amino acids. The CDR3 DNA follows: TGCGCCAGCAGCTTGGTACACAGGGGGATCACCTCTGGGGCCAACGTCCTGACTTTC. As protein: CASSLVHRGITSGANVLTF.

The rearrangement joins TRBV6-5 to TRBJ1-1; D unresolved. Germline V lookup: CDR1 MNHEY, CDR2 SVGAGI. The CDR3 runs 14 residues. V lost 6 bases to trimming and J lost 5 bases, with 16 bases between them. The CDR3 region is CASRYTTDETEAFF. Here the CDR3 DNA reads TGTGCCAGCAGATATACCACCGATGAGACTGAAGCTTTCTTT.

The chain recombines TRBV19 with TRBJ1-2; D call uncertain. Germline CDR1 and CDR2: LNHDA and SQIVND (reference sequence). Deletions cut 3 bases from V and 3 bases from J, with 11 bases between. The CDR3 is 14 residues long. This CDR3 is CASSILGSDYGYTF. The DNA for the CDR3 is TGTGCCAGTAGTATCCTAGGGAGTGACTATGGCTACACCTTC.

This clone has only a few counts. The chain employs TRBV19 and TRBJ1-5; D is uncertain. V lost 7 bases to trimming and J lost 2 bases, with 18 bases between them. The CDR3 is 16 residues long. CDR1 and CDR2 (germline): LNHDA, SQIVND (reference sequence). The chain's CDR3 is CASTNPGGVGNQPQHF. CDR3 in DNA: TGTGCCAGTACCAATCCGGGTGGAGTAGGCAATCAGCCCCAGCATTTT.

The chain has TRBV6-1 and TRBJ1-3; the D gene is possibly TRBD1 (5 bases). The V end was cut by 1 base, the J end by 2 bases, with 9 bases between. Germline V gene sequence: CDR1 MNHNS, CDR2 SASEGT. CDR3 length: 15 residues. The CDR3 nucleotides are TGTGCCAGCAGTGAAGTCGGGGGACCTGGAAACACCATATATTTT. Protein sequence: CASSEVGGPGNTIYF.

The chain joins TRBV28 to TRBJ2-1; 7 bases agree with TRBD2. V trimming: 3 bases; J trimming: 8 bases; junction bases outside the gene matches: 19. The CDR3 extends over 18 amino acids. Germline V lookup: CDR1 MDHEN, CDR2 SYDVKM. Written as DNA, the CDR3 is TGTGCCAGCAGTTTGGTTTTTACGGGGAGGGCCAGAATCGATGAGCAGTTCTTC. It translates to CASSLVFTGRARIDEQFF.

The gene calls are TRBV27 and TRBJ2-2; D call uncertain. The CDR3 sequence is 11 residues long. Trimming shortened V by 3 bases and J by 6 bases, and 2 bases separated the two germline ends. CDR1 is MNHEY, CDR2 SMNVEV, per germline (reference sequence). CDR3 residues: CASSFAGELFF. The CDR3 DNA follows: TGTGCCAGCAGTTTCGCCGGGGAGCTGTTTTTT.

The rearrangement links TRBV7-2 to TRBJ1-2; D remains unclear. CDR1 is SGHTA, CDR2 FQGNSA, per germline. The CDR3 loop spans 13 amino acids. Deletions cut 4 bases from V and 5 bases from J, with 11 bases between. The CDR3 DNA follows: TGTGCCAGCAGCTCCCCCGTAGAATATGGCTACACCTTC. Amino acid sequence: CASSSPVEYGYTF.

V gene TRBV19 combines with J gene TRBJ1-1; D uncertain. This CDR3 contains 14 residues. V lost 0 bases to trimming and J lost 4 bases, with 9 bases between them. Germline CDR1 LNHDA, CDR2 SQIVND (reference sequence). The CDR3 DNA sequence: TGTGCCAGTAGTATAGATGTAGCTGGCACTGAAGCTTTCTTT. Translation gives CASSIDVAGTEAFF.

This chain links TRBV28 with TRBJ2-1; 7 bases fit TRBD2. The CDR3 consists of 16 residues. J was trimmed by 6 bases and V by 5 bases; bases with no gene match: 13. Germline values: CDR1 MDHEN, CDR2 SYDVKM. CDR3: CASSHVRGSRRNEQFF. The CDR3 region has the DNA TGTGCCAGCAGTCACGTCCGCGGGAGTAGACGCAATGAGCAGTTCTTC.

There are a few counts of this clone. The rearrangement uses TRBV25-1 and TRBJ1-5; TRBD1 matches at 7 bases. V was clipped by 1 base and J by 10 bases; unmatched bases: 7. The germline V gene has CDR1 MGHDK and CDR2 SYGVNS. The CDR3 extends over 14 amino acids. The DNA for the CDR3 is TGTGCCAGCAGTGAATCGGGGGACAGTATTCCCCAGCATTTT. Translated, it gives CASSESGDSIPQHF.

This clone has a single count. The chain is built from TRBV5-6 and TRBJ1-5; no definite D call. Germline V gene sequence: CDR1 SGHDT, CDR2 YYEEEE. Trimming stripped 2 bases from V and 4 bases from J, with 7 bases between. CDR3 size: 13 residues. CDR3 sequence reads: CASSFGVNQPQHF. CDR3 nucleotide sequence: TGTGCCAGCAGCTTCGGGGTTAATCAGCCCCAGCATTTT.

The CDR3 region has the DNA TGCGCCAGCAGCTTGTGGGGGGACGAGCAGTTCTTC. The encoded protein is CASSLWGDEQFF. The genes are TRBV5-1 and TRBJ2-1; D is perhaps TRBD2 (6 bases). Germline V lookup: CDR1 SGHRS, CDR2 YFSETQ. The germline V and J ends were trimmed by 1 base and 10 bases, with 9 bases remaining between them. The CDR3 runs to 12 residues.

The J gene is TRBJ2-7, the V gene TRBV27; the D gene is possibly TRBD1 (6 bases). The CDR3 is 14 residues long. Germline CDR1 reads MNHEY; CDR2 reads SMNVEV (reference sequence). V was pared by 5 bases and J by 6 bases, with 17 bases between. The CDR3 sequence: CASSLQTGPGEQYF. CDR3 nucleotides: TGTGCCAGCAGTCTTCAGACAGGTCCCGGCGAGCAGTACTTC.

The chain joins TRBV5-1 to TRBJ2-1, with 10 positions matching TRBD2. V was pared by 2 bases and J by 7 bases, with 9 bases of the junction left unmatched. Germline assignment: CDR1 SGHRS and CDR2 YFSETQ. The CDR3 extends over 16 amino acids. The CDR3 loop reads CASSFRLAGAGNEQFF. The CDR3 DNA is TGCGCCAGCAGCTTTCGGCTAGCGGGAGCGGGTAATGAGCAGTTCTTC.

The chain uses TRBV19 and TRBJ2-3, with 7 bases aligning to TRBD2. CDR3 size: 14 residues. Germline V gene sequence: CDR1 LNHDA, CDR2 SQIVND (reference sequence). The junction had 4 bases not matched to a gene; V was cut back by 4 bases and J by 3 bases. CDR3 sequence: CASSTVGGTDTQYF. CDR3 nucleotide sequence: TGTGCCAGTAGTACGGTGGGAGGGACAGATACGCAGTATTTT.

The CDR3 region has the DNA TGTGCCAGCAGTAAAGGGGGGCGGGAGGTCCGTGAGCAGTTCTTC. Translation: CASSKGGREVREQFF. This chain connects TRBV7-9 to TRBJ2-1, with 8 bases that match TRBD2. The CDR3 spans 15 residues. After removal of 6 bases from V and 9 bases from J, the junction contained 13 bases not matched to a gene. CDR1 SEHNR and CDR2 FQNEAQ come from the germline V gene (reference sequence).

The gene calls are TRBV10-2 and TRBJ2-5; D may be TRBD2 (5 bases). There are 14 residues in the CDR3. Trimming removed 1 base from V and 4 bases from J, with 10 bases in between. Germline V gene data show CDR1 as WSHSY and CDR2 as SAAADI. As DNA, the CDR3 is TGCGCCAGCAGTGAGTTGAGGAGGCGAGAGACCCAGTACTTC. This translates into CASSELRRRETQYF.

CDR3 region: CASSDYTGLQETQYF. The CDR3 DNA follows: TGTGCCAGCAGTGATTACACAGGGTTGCAAGAGACCCAGTACTTC. The chain carries TRBV2 and TRBJ2-5; D perhaps matches TRBD1 (6 bases). Trimming left V 3 bases short and J 2 bases short, with 13 bases between. The germline V gene has CDR1 SNHLY and CDR2 FYNNEI. The CDR3 has 15 residues.

This chain joins TRBV27 and TRBJ1-1; D is perhaps TRBD1 (6 bases). V was cut by 6 bases and J by 1 base, with 12 bases left in between. The CDR3 totals 14 residues. The germline V gene has CDR1 MNHEY and CDR2 SMNVEV (reference sequence). CDR3 sequence: CASSSNRANTEAFF. CDR3 nucleotide sequence: TGTGCCAGCAGCTCTAACAGGGCGAACACTGAAGCTTTCTTT.

The table lists this clone with a count of one. The chain is built from TRBV7-3 and TRBJ2-2; 10 bases agree with TRBD1. Germline V gene data show CDR1 as SGHTA and CDR2 as FQGTGA. V gave up 2 bases and J gave up 6 bases; unmatched junction bases: 24. The CDR3 spans 22 residues. In DNA form, the CDR3 reads TGTGCCAGCAGCTTATCCATCCTTTCGGCAATTACCGGGACAGGGGTCCCCGGGGAGCTGTTTTTT. Translation: CASSLSILSAITGTGVPGELFF. Drawing the rest from reference TRBV7-3 and TRBJ2-2, the complete variable domain is GAGVSQTPSNKVTEKGKYVELRCDPISGHTALYWYRQSLGQGPEFLIYFQGTGAADDSGLPNDRFFAVRPEGSVSTLKIQRTERGDSAVYLCASSLSILSAITGTGVPGELFFGEGSRLTVL.

The V and J genes are TRBV4-3 and TRBJ1-3, with D hard to call. This CDR3 region has 16 residues. Germline V CDR1 and CDR2: LGHNA, YSLEER. The germline V and J ends were trimmed by 0 bases and 2 bases, with 11 bases remaining between them. CDR3 protein: CASSQDGSGTGNTIYF. The CDR3 region has the DNA TGCGCCAGCAGCCAAGACGGTTCAGGTACTGGAAACACCATATATTTT.

The chain uses TRBV4-1 and TRBJ1-4, with a tentative D call TRBD1 (6 bases). In germline, CDR1 is MGHRA, CDR2 YSYEKL. V lost 4 bases to trimming and J lost 6 bases, with 9 bases between them. This CDR3 is built from 13 residues. CDR3: CASSLTGYEKLFF. DNA for the CDR3: TGCGCCAGCAGCCTCACAGGGTATGAAAAACTGTTTTTT.

This clone was detected a few times. The CDR3 sequence: CASSWGTGTGDNEQFF. The CDR3 nucleotides read TGCGCCAGCAGCTGGGGAACCGGGACAGGCGACAATGAGCAGTTCTTC. The rearrangement links TRBV5-1 to TRBJ2-1; 8 bases match TRBD1. Per germline, CDR1 SGHRS and CDR2 YFSETQ. The CDR3 is 16 residues long. Trimming removed 3 bases from V and 5 bases from J; junction bases left unmatched: 10.

The chain links TRBV4-3 to TRBJ2-1, with D possibly TRBD2 on 5 matching bases. This CDR3 has 8 residues. V dropped 8 bases and J dropped 14 bases, with 7 bases sitting between them. Germline lookup yields CDR1 LGHNA and CDR2 YSLEER. The CDR3 loop is CASLLEFF. CDR3 in DNA: TGCGCCAGCCTACTAGAGTTCTTC.

This clone has just one count. The rearrangement uses TRBV7-2 and TRBJ2-3, with 12 bases identical to TRBD2. Looked up from germline, CDR1 is SGHTA and CDR2 is FQGNSA. V lost 7 bases to trimming and J lost 4 bases; unmatched junction nucleotides: 6. The CDR3 extends over 15 amino acids. The CDR3 loop is CASTMLAGGPDTQYF. The CDR3 DNA reads TGTGCCAGCACCATGCTAGCGGGAGGGCCAGATACGCAGTATTTT.

This CDR3 reads CASSYGLARSYEQYF. The CDR3 DNA sequence: TGTGCCAGCAGTTACGGGCTAGCGCGTTCCTACGAGCAGTACTTC. This chain connects TRBV6-5 to TRBJ2-7; maybe TRBD2 (6 bases). The germline gives CDR1 MNHEY, CDR2 SVGAGI. CDR3 size: 15 residues. Trimming took 2 bases from V and 1 from J, leaving 12 bases between them.